This T cell receptor beta chain was identified in a study of regulatory T cells in long-lasting Graves disease. The CDR3 has 15 residues. V was trimmed by 6 bases and J by 1 base, leaving 15 bases between them. Looked up from germline, CDR1 is MNHEY and CDR2 is SMNVEV (reference sequence). Libraries of TCR beta came from iRepertoire HTBI primers plus Arm-PCR of CDR3 regions. TCRdb redid the calling of the multiplex PCR reads with MiXCR, one entry per CDR3 protein. Of about 220,000 distinct CDR3 sequences listed, 15% to 20% were seen once; the top ten hold approximately 24%. General observations from the study: Clonotypes that were public and shared totalled fewer than 3,500 in persistent patients versus 800 to 1,000 in new patients. Repertoires from persistent disease leaned toward TRBV28, TRBJ1-2 and TRBJ2-5.

This clonotype was observed at least ten times. Its antigen is undetermined. Indicated time point: newly diagnosed GD, antithyroid drugs for less than 3 months. Making the TCR library involved RNA that had been extracted from PBMCs. The chain uses TRBV27 and TRBJ1-1; TRBD1 is a possible D gene (5 bases). The origin of this receptor is a female donor with Graves disease. Sample: peripheral blood mononuclear cells (PBMCs), taken at new diagnosis, from a patient treated with antithyroid drugs. CDR3: CASSPRGRANTEAFF. The CDR3 DNA reads as TGTGCCAGCAGCCCTCGGGGGAGAGCGAACACTGAAGCTTTCTTT.